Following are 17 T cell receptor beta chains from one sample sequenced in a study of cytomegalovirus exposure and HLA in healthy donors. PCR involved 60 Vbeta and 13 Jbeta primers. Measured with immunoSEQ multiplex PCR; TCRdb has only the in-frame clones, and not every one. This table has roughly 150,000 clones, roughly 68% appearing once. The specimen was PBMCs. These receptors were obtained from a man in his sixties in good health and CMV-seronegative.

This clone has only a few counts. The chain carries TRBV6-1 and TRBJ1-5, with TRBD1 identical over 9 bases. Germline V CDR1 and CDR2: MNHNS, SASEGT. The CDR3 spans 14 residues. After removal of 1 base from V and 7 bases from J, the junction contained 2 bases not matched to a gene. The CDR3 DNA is TGTGCCAGCAGTGAAGGACAGGGGGGCCAGCCCCAGCATTTT. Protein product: CASSEGQGGQPQHF.

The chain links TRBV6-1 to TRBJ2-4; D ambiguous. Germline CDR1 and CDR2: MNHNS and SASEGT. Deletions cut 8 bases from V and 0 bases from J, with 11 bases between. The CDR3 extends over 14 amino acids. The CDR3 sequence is CASEPPLAKNIQYF. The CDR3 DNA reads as TGTGCCAGCGAACCACCACTAGCCAAAAACATTCAGTACTTC.

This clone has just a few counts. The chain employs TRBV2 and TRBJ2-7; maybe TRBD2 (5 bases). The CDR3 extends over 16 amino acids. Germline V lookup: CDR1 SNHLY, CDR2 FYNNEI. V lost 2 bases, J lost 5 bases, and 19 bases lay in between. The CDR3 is CASSEPSSGSWNEQYF. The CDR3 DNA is TGTGCCAGCAGTGAACCATCAAGCGGCAGCTGGAACGAGCAGTACTTC.

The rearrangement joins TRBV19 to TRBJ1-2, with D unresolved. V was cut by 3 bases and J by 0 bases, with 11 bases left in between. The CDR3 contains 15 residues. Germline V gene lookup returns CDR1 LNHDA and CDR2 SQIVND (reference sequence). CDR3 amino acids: CASSIGGLANYGYTF. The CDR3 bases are TGTGCCAGTAGTATTGGAGGGTTAGCTAACTATGGCTACACCTTC.

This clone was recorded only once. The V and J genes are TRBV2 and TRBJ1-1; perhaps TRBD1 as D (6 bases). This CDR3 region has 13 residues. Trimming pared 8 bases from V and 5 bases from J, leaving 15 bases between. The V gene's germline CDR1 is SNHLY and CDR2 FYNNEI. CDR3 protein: CASPRRGGTEAFF. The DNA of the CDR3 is TGTGCCAGCCCTAGAAGGGGGGGGACTGAAGCTTTCTTT.

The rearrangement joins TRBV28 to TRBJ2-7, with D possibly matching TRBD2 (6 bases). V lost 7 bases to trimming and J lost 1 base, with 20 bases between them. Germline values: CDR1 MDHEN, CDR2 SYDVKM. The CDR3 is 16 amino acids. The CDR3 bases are TGTGCCAGCAAAGTCTATAGCGGCCTCGTTTCCTACGAGCAGTACTTC. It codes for CASKVYSGLVSYEQYF. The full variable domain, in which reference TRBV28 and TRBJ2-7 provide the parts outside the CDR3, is DVKVTQSSRYLVKRTGEKVFLECVQDMDHENMFWYRQDPGLGLRLIYFSYDVKMKEKGDIPEGYSVSREKKERFSLILESASTNQTSMYLCASKVYSGLVSYEQYFGPGTRLTVT.

CDR3 loop: CASKGLAFGTDTQYF. The CDR3 nucleotides are TGTGCCAGTAAGGGATTAGCGTTCGGCACAGATACGCAGTATTTT. This chain uses TRBV19 with TRBJ2-3; TRBD2 is a possible D gene (5 bases). Germline V gene sequence: CDR1 LNHDA, CDR2 SQIVND (reference sequence). V shed 7 bases and J shed 1 base, with 15 bases lying between them. The CDR3 length is 15 residues.

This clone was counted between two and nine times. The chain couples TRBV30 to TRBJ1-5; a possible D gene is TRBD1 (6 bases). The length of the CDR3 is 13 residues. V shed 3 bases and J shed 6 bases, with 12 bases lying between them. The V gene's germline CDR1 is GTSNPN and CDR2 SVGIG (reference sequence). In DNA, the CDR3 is TGTGCCTGGAGCCGTACAGGGTTTCAGCCCCAGCATTTT. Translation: CAWSRTGFQPQHF. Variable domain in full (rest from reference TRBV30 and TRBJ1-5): SQTIHQWPATLVQPVGSPLSLECTVEGTSNPNLYWYRQAAGRGLQLLFYSVGIGQISSEVPQNLSASRPQDRQFILSSKKLLLSDSGFYLCAWSRTGFQPQHFGDGTRLSIL.

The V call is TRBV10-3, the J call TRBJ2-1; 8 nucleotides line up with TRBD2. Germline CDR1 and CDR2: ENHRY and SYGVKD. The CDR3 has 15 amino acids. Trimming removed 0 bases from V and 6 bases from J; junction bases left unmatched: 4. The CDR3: CAISESTSVVNEQFF. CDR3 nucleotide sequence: TGTGCCATCAGTGAGTCGACTAGCGTAGTCAATGAGCAGTTCTTC.

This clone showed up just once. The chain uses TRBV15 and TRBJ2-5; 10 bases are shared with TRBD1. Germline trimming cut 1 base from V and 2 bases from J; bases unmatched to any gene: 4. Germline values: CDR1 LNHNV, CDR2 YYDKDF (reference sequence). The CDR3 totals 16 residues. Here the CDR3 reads CATSRGGQGFQETQYF. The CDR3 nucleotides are TGTGCCACCAGCAGAGGGGGACAGGGGTTTCAAGAGACCCAGTACTTC.

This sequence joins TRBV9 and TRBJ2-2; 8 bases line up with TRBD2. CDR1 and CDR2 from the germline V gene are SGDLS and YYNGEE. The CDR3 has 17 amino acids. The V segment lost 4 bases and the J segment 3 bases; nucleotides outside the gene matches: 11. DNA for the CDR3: TGTGCCAGCAGCCCGCTTAGCGGGATTACTCACACCGGGGAGCTGTTTTTT. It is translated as CASSPLSGITHTGELFF.

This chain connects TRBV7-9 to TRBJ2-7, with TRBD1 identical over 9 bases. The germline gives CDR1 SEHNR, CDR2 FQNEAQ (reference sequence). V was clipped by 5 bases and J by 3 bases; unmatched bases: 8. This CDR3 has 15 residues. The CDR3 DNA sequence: TGTGCCAGCAGCCCGGTGGGGACAGGGCTCTACGAGCAGTACTTC. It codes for CASSPVGTGLYEQYF.

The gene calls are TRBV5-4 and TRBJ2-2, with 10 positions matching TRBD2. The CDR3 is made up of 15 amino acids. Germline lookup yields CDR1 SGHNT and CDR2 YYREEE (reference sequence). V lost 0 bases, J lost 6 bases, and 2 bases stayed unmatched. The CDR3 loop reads CASSLDSGRAGELFF. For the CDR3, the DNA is TGTGCCAGCAGCTTGGACAGCGGGAGGGCCGGGGAGCTGTTTTTT. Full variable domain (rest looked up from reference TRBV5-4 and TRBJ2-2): ETGVTQSPTHLIKTRGQQVTLRCSSQSGHNTVSWYQQALGQGPQFIFQYYREEENGRGNFPPRFSGLQFPNYSSELNVNALELDDSALYLCASSLDSGRAGELFFGEGSRLTVL.

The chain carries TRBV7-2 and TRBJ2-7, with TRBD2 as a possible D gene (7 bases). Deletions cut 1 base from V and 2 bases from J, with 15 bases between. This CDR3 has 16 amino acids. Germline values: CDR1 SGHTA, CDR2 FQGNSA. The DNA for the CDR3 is TGTGCCAGCAGCTTAGGGGCGGGGGCGCATACCTACGAGCAGTACTTC. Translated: CASSLGAGAHTYEQYF.

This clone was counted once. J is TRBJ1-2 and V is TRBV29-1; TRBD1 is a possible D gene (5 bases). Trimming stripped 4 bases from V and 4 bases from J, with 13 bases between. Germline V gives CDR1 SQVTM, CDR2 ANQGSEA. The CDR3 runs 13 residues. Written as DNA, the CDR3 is TGCAGCGTTGCGGGGGTTACTGGCTATGGCTACACCTTC. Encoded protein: CSVAGVTGYGYTF.

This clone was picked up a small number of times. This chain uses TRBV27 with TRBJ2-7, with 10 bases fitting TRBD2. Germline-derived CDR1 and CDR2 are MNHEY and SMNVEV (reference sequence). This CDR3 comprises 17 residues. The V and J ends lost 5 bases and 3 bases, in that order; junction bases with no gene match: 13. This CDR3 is CASSLITLAGDHYEQYF. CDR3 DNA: TGTGCCAGCAGTCTAATAACGCTAGCGGGAGATCACTACGAGCAGTACTTC.

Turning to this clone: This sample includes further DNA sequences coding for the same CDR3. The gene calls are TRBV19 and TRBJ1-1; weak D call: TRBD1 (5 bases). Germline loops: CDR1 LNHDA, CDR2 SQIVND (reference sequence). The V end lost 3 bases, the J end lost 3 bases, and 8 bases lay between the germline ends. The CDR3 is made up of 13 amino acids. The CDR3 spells CASSIQGDTEAFF. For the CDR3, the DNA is TGTGCCAGTAGTATTCAGGGCGACACTGAAGCTTTCTTT.